These 5 T cell receptor beta chains came from one sample sequenced in a study of OX40 agonist ivuxolimab in advanced cancers. Measured with immunoSEQ multiplex PCR; TCRdb has only the in-frame clones, and not every one. Among around 65,000 clones, 65% to 80% were seen once, and the ten largest hold under 2.5%. Sequenced material: CD4+ or CD8+ T cells sorted from blood, taken in a trial of the OX40 agonist ivuxolimab. These receptors came from an adult with an advanced solid tumor such as melanoma, head and neck, liver or kidney cancer.

This clone has more than one count but fewer than ten. The V and J genes are TRBV7-9 and TRBJ2-1; perhaps D is TRBD1 or TRBD2 (6 bases each). The V and J ends lost 3 bases and 5 bases respectively, with 11 bases between them. CDR3 length: 14 residues. CDR1 and CDR2 from the germline V gene are SEHNR and FQNEAQ (reference sequence). CDR3 coding DNA: TGTGCCAGCAGCTTGTCCGGGGGCAACAATGAGCAGTTCTTC. It translates to CASSLSGGNNEQFF.

CDR3: CARYSNTIYF. The CDR3 DNA is TGTGCCAGATACTCCAACACCATATATTTT. This chain connects TRBV12-1 to TRBJ1-3. TRBV12-1 is listed as a pseudogene. CDR3 length equals 10 residues.

The V and J genes are TRBV10-3 and TRBJ2-7; the match to TRBD2 covers 11 bases. The CDR3 spans 12 residues. Trimming removed 11 bases from V and 6 bases from J; junction bases left unmatched: 6. Germline V CDR1 and CDR2: ENHRY, SYGVKD. The CDR3, as DNA: TGTGCCGCCGCTAGCGGGGGGCGCGAGCAGTACTTC. Its translation is CAAASGGREQYF.

This clone was observed once. With a much larger clone just one base away, this may be a read error. The chain joins TRBV19 to TRBJ2-5; TRBD2 agrees at 9 bases. With V trimmed by 1 base and J by 5 bases, 5 bases remained unmatched. The CDR3 extends over 15 amino acids. From germline, CDR1 is LNHDA and CDR2 SQIVND (reference sequence). The CDR3 bases are TGTGCCAGTAGTATAGGCGCGGGGGGGCGGGAGACCCAGTACTTC. Protein: CASSIGAGGRETQYF.

The chain is built from TRBV5-8 and TRBJ1-5; the D gene is possibly TRBD1 (5 bases). V was trimmed by 2 bases and J by 5 bases, leaving 14 bases between them. The germline CDR1 and CDR2 sequences are SGHTS and YDEGEE. The CDR3 contains 15 residues. The CDR3 DNA is TGTGCCAGCAGCTTAAGGGGACTTACCTATCAGCCCCAGCATTTT. Translating gives CASSLRGLTYQPQHF. The full variable domain, with the rest looked up from reference TRBV5-8 and TRBJ1-5, is EAGVTQSPTHLIKTRGQQATLRCSPISGHTSVYWYQQALGLGLQFLLWYDEGEERNRGNFPPRFSGRQFPNYSSELNVNALELEDSALYLCASSLRGLTYQPQHFGDGTRLSIL.